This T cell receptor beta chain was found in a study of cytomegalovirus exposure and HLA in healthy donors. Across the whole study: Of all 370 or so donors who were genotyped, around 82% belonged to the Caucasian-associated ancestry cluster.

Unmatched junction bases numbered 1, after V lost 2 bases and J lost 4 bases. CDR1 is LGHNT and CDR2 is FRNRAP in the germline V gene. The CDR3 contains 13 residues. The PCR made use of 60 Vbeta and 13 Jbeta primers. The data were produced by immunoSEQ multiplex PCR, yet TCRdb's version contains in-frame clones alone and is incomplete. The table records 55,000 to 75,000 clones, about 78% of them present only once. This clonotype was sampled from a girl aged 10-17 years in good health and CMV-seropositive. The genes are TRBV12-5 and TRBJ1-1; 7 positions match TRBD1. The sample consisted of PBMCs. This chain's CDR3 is CASGLSGGTEAFF. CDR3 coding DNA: TGTGCTAGTGGTTTGTCAGGGGGCACTGAAGCTTTCTTT. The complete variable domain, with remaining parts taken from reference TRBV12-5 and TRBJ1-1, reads DARVTQTPRHKVTEMGQEVTMRCQPILGHNTVFWYRQTMMQGLELLAYFRNRAPLDDSGMPKDRFSAEMPDATLATLKIQPSEPRDSAVYFCASGLSGGTEAFFGQGTRLTVV.